One sample yielded the 8 T cell receptor beta chains listed below, sequenced in a study of early T cells in non-severe SARS-CoV-2 infection. TCRdb ran MiXCR on the 5' RACE reads and lists one entry per CDR3 protein. The sample carries under 50,000 distinct CDR3 sequences, approximately 5.6% recorded once. The sequenced material came from whole blood. These receptor sequences come from an adult who was a healthcare worker with PCR-confirmed SARS-CoV-2 infection or an uninfected control (not recorded which).

The chain couples TRBV12-3 or TRBV12-4 to TRBJ2-7; D perhaps matches TRBD1 (6 bases). The V end was cut by 5 bases, the J end by 5 bases, with 16 bases between. This CDR3 comprises 14 residues. The CDR3 bases are TGTGCCAGCAGTCCCAGGGGCCTCAACCACGAGCAGTACTTC. Translating it yields CASSPRGLNHEQYF.

The table lists this clonotype with a few counts. V is TRBV7-2 and J is TRBJ2-7; TRBD2 matches at 8 bases. The CDR3 length is 14 residues. With 7 bases clipped from V and 2 bases from J, the junction kept 7 bases outside the gene matches. Per germline, CDR1 SGHTA and CDR2 FQGNSA. The CDR3 bases are TGTGCCAGCACCCAACCGGGAGGGCCCTACGAGCAGTACTTC. Protein: CASTQPGGPYEQYF.

This clonotype was detected many times. The rearrangement joins TRBV20-1 to TRBJ2-1; tentatively, D is TRBD1 (6 bases). This CDR3 spans 14 amino acids. V dropped 4 bases and J dropped 0 bases, with 10 bases sitting between them. Germline V gene sequence: CDR1 DFQATT, CDR2 SNEGSKA (reference sequence). CDR3 in DNA: TGCAGTGCTACCGACAGGAGCTCCTACAATGAGCAGTTCTTC. Its translation is CSATDRSSYNEQFF.

The chain recombines TRBV24-1 with TRBJ2-5; D unresolved. There are 12 residues in the CDR3. Germline CDR1 KGHDR, CDR2 SFDVKD. The germline V and J ends were trimmed by 2 bases and 3 bases, with 3 bases remaining between them. CDR3 region: CATSDSKETQYF. For the CDR3, the DNA is TGTGCCACCAGTGATTCGAAAGAGACCCAGTACTTC.

The chain links TRBV5-5 to TRBJ2-4; tentative D call: TRBD1 (6 bases). V was cut by 0 bases and J by 7 bases, with 14 bases left in between. Germline V gene sequence: CDR1 SGHKS, CDR2 YYEKEE (reference sequence). The CDR3 is 15 amino acids. The CDR3 region is CASSLGRGQLNIQYF. In DNA form, the CDR3 reads TGTGCCAGCAGCTTGGGGCGTGGACAGCTCAACATTCAGTACTTC.

V usage is TRBV6-6 and J usage is TRBJ2-7; 10 bases align to TRBD1. V was pared by 2 bases and J by 0 bases, with 7 bases of the junction left unmatched. The CDR3 contains 17 residues. Germline CDR1 reads MNHNY; CDR2 reads SVGAGI (reference sequence). The CDR3 loop is CASSYHPGTGVSYEQYF. In DNA form, the CDR3 reads TGTGCCAGCAGTTACCATCCCGGGACAGGGGTCTCCTACGAGCAGTACTTC.

This clonotype came up once. The chain uses TRBV5-6 and TRBJ2-3, with 9 positions matching TRBD2. The germline CDR1 and CDR2 sequences are SGHDT and YYEEEE. This CDR3 comprises 13 residues. The junction had 9 bases not matched to a gene; V was cut back by 4 bases and J by 12 bases. The CDR3 DNA reads TGTGCCAGCAGCCGCCCCGGGACTAGCCCCCAGTATTTT. Protein sequence: CASSRPGTSPQYF. Full variable domain (remainder filled in from reference TRBV5-6 and TRBJ2-3): DAGVTQSPTHLIKTRGQQVTLRCSPKSGHDTVSWYQQALGQGPQFIFQYYEEEERQRGNFPDRFSGHQFPNYSSELNVNALLLGDSALYLCASSRPGTSPQYFGPGTRLTVL.

On this clonotype itself: A much larger clone sits a single nucleotide away, making a read error possible. DNA for the CDR3: TGCAGCGTGAGCGGTGGGACAGGGGTAGAGCAGTACTTC. This encodes CSVSGGTGVEQYF. The chain is built from TRBV29-1 and TRBJ2-7; 10 nucleotides line up with TRBD1. Germline-derived CDR1 and CDR2 are SQVTM and ANQGSEA. The ends lost 6 bases at V and 7 bases at J; junction bases unmatched: 9. This CDR3 has 13 residues.